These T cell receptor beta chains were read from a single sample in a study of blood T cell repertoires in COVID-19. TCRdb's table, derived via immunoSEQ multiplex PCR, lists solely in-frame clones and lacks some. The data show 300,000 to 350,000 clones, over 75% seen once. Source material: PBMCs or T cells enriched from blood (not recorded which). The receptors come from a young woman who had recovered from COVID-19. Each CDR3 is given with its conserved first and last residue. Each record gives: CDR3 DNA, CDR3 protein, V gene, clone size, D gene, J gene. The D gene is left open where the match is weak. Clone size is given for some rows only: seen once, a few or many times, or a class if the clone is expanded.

TGTGCCAGAAGCTTAGGACAGGGAACGATGAACACTGAAGCTTTCTTT | CARSLGQGTMNTEAFF | TRBV5-3 | - | TRBD1 | TRBJ1-1
TGTGCCATCAGTGAGGCACTTCCGGGACAGGGGGCCTACGAGCAGTACTTC | CAISEALPGQGAYEQYF | TRBV10-3 | - | TRBD1 | TRBJ2-7
TGTGCCAGCAGCTTAAAGGGGGCCTCCTATTCACCCCTCCACTTT | CASSLKGASYSPLHF | TRBV7-6 | - | TRBD1 | TRBJ1-6
TGTGCCAGCAGCTTAGTAGGCCTATCGGGGGGCGGAGATACGCAGTATTTT | CASSLVGLSGGGDTQYF | TRBV7-2 | - | - | TRBJ2-3
TGTGCCAGCAGCACCAAGACAAACTATAATTCACCCCTCCACTTT | CASSTKTNYNSPLHF | TRBV5-4 | once | - | TRBJ1-6
TGTGCCAGCAGCGTGGGCGAGAATGAGCAGTTCTTC | CASSVGENEQFF | TRBV9 | - | - | TRBJ2-1
TGCGCCAGCAGCTTTATTGGGACTGCCGTCTATAATTCACCCCTCCACTTT | CASSFIGTAVYNSPLHF | TRBV5-1 | few | - | TRBJ1-6
TGTGCCAGCAGCTCGCCCAGGGAAAGCCTCTATGGCTACACCTTC | CASSSPRESLYGYTF | TRBV11-2 | - | - | TRBJ1-2
TGTGCCAGCAGTTACTCCGGACAGGTTCTGGGTGGCTACACCTTC | CASSYSGQVLGGYTF | TRBV6-5 | - | TRBD1 | TRBJ1-2
TGTGCCAGCAGCCCCGGGGGTGGGACTAGCTCCTATAATTCACCCCTCCACTTT | CASSPGGGTSSYNSPLHF | TRBV5-6 | - | - | TRBJ1-6
TGTGCCAGCAGCGACGGTCCAGGGGGTGAGACGGGTCAGCCCCAGCATTTT | CASSDGPGGETGQPQHF | TRBV3-1/TRBV3-2 | - | TRBD1 | TRBJ1-5
TGTGCCAGTAGCCTGACAGGGGGGTCGGATTCACCCCTCCACTTT | CASSLTGGSDSPLHF | TRBV19 | - | TRBD1 | TRBJ1-6
TGTGCCAGCACTACGGGGTCAGGGGGTCTTGAAGCTTTCTTT | CASTTGSGGLEAFF | TRBV6-6 | - | TRBD1 | TRBJ1-1
TGTGCCAGCAGCCCGACAGGGGCCTCTGGAAACACCATATATTTT | CASSPTGASGNTIYF | TRBV7-6 | - | TRBD1 | TRBJ1-3
TGTGCCAGTAGTCTTGGGACAGGGATGAACACTGAAGCTTTCTTT | CASSLGTGMNTEAFF | TRBV19 | - | TRBD1 | TRBJ1-1
TGCGCCAGCAGCTTACCCGGACAGGGACCTTACAATGAGCAGTTCTTC | CASSLPGQGPYNEQFF | TRBV5-1 | few | TRBD1 | TRBJ2-1
TGTGCCAGCAGCCCCCCAGGGGGGACAGGGGGTGAGCAGTACTTC | CASSPPGGTGGEQYF | TRBV28 | - | TRBD1 | TRBJ2-7
TGTGCCAGCAGTCCGAGACTAGGAGCCTACGAGCAGTACTTC | CASSPRLGAYEQYF | TRBV2 | - | - | TRBJ2-7
TGTGCCAGCAGCCAAGCGACAAGCACAGATACGCAGTATTTT | CASSQATSTDTQYF | TRBV3-1/TRBV3-2 | - | - | TRBJ2-3
TGTGCCAGCAGCTCGGGACTCTTCTCCTACAATGAGCAGTTCTTC | CASSSGLFSYNEQFF | TRBV11-2 | - | - | TRBJ2-1
TGTGCCAGCAGTGAAGGCAGGGGCCTTAATTCACCCCTCCACTTT | CASSEGRGLNSPLHF | TRBV25-1 | - | - | TRBJ1-6
TGCGCCAGCAGCGTAGGACAGGTGTCCTCTGAAGCTTTCTTT | CASSVGQVSSEAFF | TRBV5-1 | - | TRBD1 | TRBJ1-1
TGCGCCAGCAGCTTGGCCCATGGCAGGGCCCACGAGCAGTACTTC | CASSLAHGRAHEQYF | TRBV5-1 | - | - | TRBJ2-7
TGTGCCAGCAGTTCAGGGGGTGGTGCGGGCTACACCTTC | CASSSGGGAGYTF | TRBV12-3/TRBV12-4 | - | TRBD1 | TRBJ1-2
TGTGCCAGCAGCTTCGACAGGGCCCGGGAGCTGTTTTTT | CASSFDRARELFF | TRBV7-2 | - | TRBD1 | TRBJ2-2
TGTGCCAGCAGTCACGCAGGGGGGACATCCCCTCTCGAGCAGTACTTC | CASSHAGGTSPLEQYF | TRBV2 | few | - | TRBJ2-7
TGCAGCGTTCACGGACAGGGTAGTTCCTACGAGCAGTACTTC | CSVHGQGSSYEQYF | TRBV29-1 | - | TRBD1 | TRBJ2-7
TGCGCCAGCAGCCGGGGGGGAGACTACAATGAGCAGTTCTTC | CASSRGGDYNEQFF | TRBV5-1 | - | TRBD2 | TRBJ2-1
TGTGCCAGCAGCCGGTCGGGGACGGGGGACGAGCAGTACTTC | CASSRSGTGDEQYF | TRBV11-3 | - | - | TRBJ2-7
TGTGCCAGCAGTTTACCTTCAGACAGGGGCAAGTTCAATGAGCAGTTCTTC | CASSLPSDRGKFNEQFF | TRBV27 | - | TRBD1 | TRBJ2-1
TGTGCCACCAGTCCTTCGGGAGCGGGTCAGCCCCAGCATTTT | CATSPSGAGQPQHF | TRBV24-1 | - | - | TRBJ1-5
TGCAGCGTTCCCCTAGGGGCCGAGCAGTACTTC | CSVPLGAEQYF | TRBV29-1 | - | - | TRBJ2-7
TGTGCCAGCAGCGTAGTTGACAGGATGAACACTGAAGCTTTCTTT | CASSVVDRMNTEAFF | TRBV9 | - | - | TRBJ1-1
TGCGCCAGCAGCCAAGAATTCCGAGTAGTCTCTCAAGAGACCCAGTACTTC | CASSQEFRVVSQETQYF | TRBV4-3 | - | - | TRBJ2-5
TGCGCCAGCAGCAGCCTAGGGAGCGATGAGCAGTTCTTC | CASSSLGSDEQFF | TRBV5-1 | - | - | TRBJ2-1
TGCGCCAGCAGCTTGGACGTGGGGAGCTATGGCTACACCTTC | CASSLDVGSYGYTF | TRBV5-1 | - | - | TRBJ1-2
TGCGCCAGCAGCTTGCCGACCGGACTAGTACAGGGTGATGAGCAGTTCTTC | CASSLPTGLVQGDEQFF | TRBV5-1 | - | - | TRBJ2-1
TGTGCCAGCAGCCCCAGGGGGTATGGCTACACCTTC | CASSPRGYGYTF | TRBV7-8 | - | TRBD1 | TRBJ1-2
TGTGCCAGCAGCCCGGCTGACGGGTTTGGCTACACCTTC | CASSPADGFGYTF | TRBV5-4 | - | - | TRBJ1-2
TGTGCCAGCAGCCGAGACAGGGGGGGAGAGACCCAGTACTTC | CASSRDRGGETQYF | TRBV7-9 | - | TRBD1 | TRBJ2-5
TGTGCCAGCAGCCGCCAGGGGACAGGGTCCGGGGAGCTGTTTTTT | CASSRQGTGSGELFF | TRBV7-2 | - | TRBD1 | TRBJ2-2
TGTGCCAGCAGCGTGGGACTTCACGCCGGGGAGCTGTTTTTT | CASSVGLHAGELFF | TRBV6-2/TRBV6-3 | - | - | TRBJ2-2
TGCGCCAGCACCCCGGGGGAGCGGCCGAACACCGGGGAGCTGTTTTTT | CASTPGERPNTGELFF | TRBV5-1 | once | - | TRBJ2-2
TGTGCCAGCAGTTCGAGGGACAGGGGCAATCAGCCCCAGCATTTT | CASSSRDRGNQPQHF | TRBV27 | - | TRBD1 | TRBJ1-5
TGTGCCAGCAGTTTCCCGGACAGGGTAGGCTATGGCTACACCTTC | CASSFPDRVGYGYTF | TRBV28 | once | TRBD1 | TRBJ1-2
TGTGCCAGCAGCCGAGTGCGGGGGGGCGGTGGCTACACCTTC | CASSRVRGGGGYTF | TRBV3-1/TRBV3-2 | few | - | TRBJ1-2
TGTGCCAGCAGCCCCTCCGGGGTGAGGGAGCAGTACTTC | CASSPSGVREQYF | TRBV3-1/TRBV3-2 | - | - | TRBJ2-7
TGTGCCAGCAGCTTCGGGGGGAACACTGAAGCTTTCTTT | CASSFGGNTEAFF | TRBV7-8 | - | - | TRBJ1-1
TGTGCCAGCAGCTCGGGGACAGGCTTCACAGATACGCAGTATTTT | CASSSGTGFTDTQYF | TRBV11-3 | few | TRBD1 | TRBJ2-3
TGTGCCAGCAGCCAGGGACTAGCAGGCAATGAGCAGTTCTTC | CASSQGLAGNEQFF | TRBV27 | - | TRBD2 | TRBJ2-1
TGTGCCAGCAGCCTAAGAGGGACAGGGGCGGCGAACACTGAAGCTTTCTTT | CASSLRGTGAANTEAFF | TRBV7-9 | - | TRBD1 | TRBJ1-1
TGTGCCAGCAGTGAACTGACCGGGACAGTTAATTCACCCCTCCACTTT | CASSELTGTVNSPLHF | TRBV6-1 | few | TRBD1 | TRBJ1-6
TGTGCCAGCAGCCGTACCTTTCTCGAGAGCCATGAAGAGACCCAGTACTTC | CASSRTFLESHEETQYF | TRBV3-1/TRBV3-2 | few | - | TRBJ2-5